Listed here is a single TCR beta chain. Antigen specificity is unknown. CDR3 size: 15 residues. Trimming removed 8 bases from V and 3 bases from J; junction bases left unmatched: 9. CDR1 is MNHEY, CDR2 SMNVEV, per germline (reference sequence). One entry per CDR3 protein, called by TCRdb with MiXCR from the multiplex PCR reads. The data hold 270,000 or so distinct CDR3 sequences, with 30% observed a single time. This sample was included in a study of breast tumors, draining lymph nodes, adjacent tissues. Study findings and constraints: Tumor repertoires ranked between lymph nodes and nontumor tissue in diversity, with V and J gene preferences. Tumor T cell lymph node origin was a supported hypothesis, not proven. Findings are consistent with lymph node origin and intratumoral expansion of most tumor T cells.

Breast cancer patients provided tissue from their axillary draining lymph nodes. The TCR comes from a female donor with breast cancer. Some clones in this sample may be carry-over from other donors' samples. Sequenced: axillary lymph node tissue. The V gene is TRBV27, the J gene TRBJ1-5, with TRBD1 matching over 8 bases. The DNA for the CDR3 is TGTGCCAGCGGCGCTGACAGGGGTGTCAATCAGCCCCAGCATTTT. Residues: CASGADRGVNQPQHF.